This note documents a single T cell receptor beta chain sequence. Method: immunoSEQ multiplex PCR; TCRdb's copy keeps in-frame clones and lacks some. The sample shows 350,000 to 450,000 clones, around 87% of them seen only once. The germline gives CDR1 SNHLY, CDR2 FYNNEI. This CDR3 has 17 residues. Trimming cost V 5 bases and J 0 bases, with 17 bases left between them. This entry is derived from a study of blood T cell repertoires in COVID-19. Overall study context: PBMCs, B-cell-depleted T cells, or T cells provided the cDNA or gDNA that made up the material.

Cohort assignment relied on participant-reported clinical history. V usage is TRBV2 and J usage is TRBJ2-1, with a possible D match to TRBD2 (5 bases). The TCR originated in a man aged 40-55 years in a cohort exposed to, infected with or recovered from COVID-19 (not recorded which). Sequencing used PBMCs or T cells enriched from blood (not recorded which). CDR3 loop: CASSKEELGTSYNEQFF. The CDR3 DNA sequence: TGTGCCAGCAGTAAGGAAGAACTAGGAACCTCCTACAATGAGCAGTTCTTC. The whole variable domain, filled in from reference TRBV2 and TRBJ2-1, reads EPEVTQTPSHQVTQMGQEVILRCVPISNHLYFYWYRQILGQKVEFLVSFYNNEISEKSEIFDDQFSVERPDGSNFTLKIRSTKLEDSAMYFCASSKEELGTSYNEQFFGPGTRLTVL.